The 31 T cell receptor beta chains reported below all come from one sample, sequenced in a study of T cell responses to AZD1222 COVID-19 vaccine (dated by TCRdb to the early 2020s). The sample's time point, from its label and the paper: sample from adult after SARS-CoV-2 infection, after symptom onset. Library prep was done by the immunoSEQ multiplex PCR assay. TCRdb took this table from immuneACCESS and kept in-frame rearrangements with V and J called. Such tables lack part of the clones; where checked against another copy, unresolved V genes explain under half of the gap, and the rest is unexplained. The sample records 110,000 to 150,000 clones, approximately 93% of which are singletons. The top ten constitute 9.5% to 15% of the sample. Source: peripheral blood, taken after recovery from COVID-19. Receptor source: an adult who had recovered from COVID-19.

This chain connects TRBV28 to TRBJ1-5; the match to TRBD1 covers 8 bases. Per germline, CDR1 MDHEN and CDR2 SYDVKM. The CDR3 totals 15 residues. V shed 7 bases and J 3 bases; nucleotides not matched to a gene: 8. CDR3 in amino acids: CASNRDRGYNQPQHF. CDR3 coding DNA: TGTGCCAGCAACCGAGACAGGGGATACAATCAGCCCCAGCATTTT.

This clone was observed a few times. This sequence joins TRBV2 and TRBJ1-5; D remains ambiguous. The CDR3 contains 15 residues. V lost 4 bases and J lost 0, with 10 bases in between. Germline CDR1 and CDR2: SNHLY and FYNNEI. Here the CDR3 DNA reads TGTGCCAGCAGTGCTATGGACGGTAGCAATCAGCCCCAGCATTTT. Residues: CASSAMDGSNQPQHF. The full variable domain, rest sourced from reference TRBV2 and TRBJ1-5, is EPEVTQTPSHQVTQMGQEVILRCVPISNHLYFYWYRQILGQKVEFLVSFYNNEISEKSEIFDDQFSVERPDGSNFTLKIRSTKLEDSAMYFCASSAMDGSNQPQHFGDGTRLSIL.

The J gene is TRBJ2-2, the V gene TRBV4-2, with a tentative D call TRBD1 (5 bases). V was pared by 0 bases and J by 5 bases, with 10 bases between. CDR3 length: 15 amino acids. Germline CDR1 reads LGHNA; CDR2 reads YNFKEQ. The CDR3 nucleotides read TGTGCCAGCAGCCAAGAAGGGGTAGGGACCGGGGAGCTGTTTTTT. Translated, it gives CASSQEGVGTGELFF.

The chain links TRBV2 to TRBJ1-5; D is ambiguous. This CDR3 has 16 residues. CDR1 is SNHLY and CDR2 is FYNNEI in the germline V gene. V lost 7 bases and J lost 1, with 17 bases in between. The CDR3 DNA follows: TGTGCCAGCAATCGTTTTCGGGGAGGCAGCAATCAGCCCCAGCATTTT. Translating gives CASNRFRGGSNQPQHF.

The rearrangement uses TRBV11-2 and TRBJ1-5, with TRBD1 matching 7 bases. Germline-derived CDR1 and CDR2 are SGHAT and FQNNGV. J gave up 7 bases and V 1 base, and 7 bases lay outside the gene matches. This CDR3 region has 15 residues. CDR3 coding DNA: TGTGCCAGCAGCTTAGGAACAGGGGTGAGGCAGCCCCAGCATTTT. It specifies CASSLGTGVRQPQHF. Combining the CDR3 with reference TRBV11-2 and TRBJ1-5 gives the whole variable domain EAGVAQSPRYKIIEKRQSVAFWCNPISGHATLYWYQQILGQGPKLLIQFQNNGVVDDSQLPKDRFSAERLKGVDSTLKIQPAKLEDSAVYLCASSLGTGVRQPQHFGDGTRLSIL.

The V and J genes are TRBV4-1 and TRBJ2-1; D is tentatively TRBD1 or TRBD2 (5 bases each). There are 15 residues in the CDR3. V gave up 3 bases and J gave up 10 bases, with 19 bases separating them. Germline V gives CDR1 MGHRA, CDR2 YSYEKL. CDR3 DNA: TGCGCCAGCAGCCATATCGGGACCAAACCCGGGGAGCAGTTCTTC. The encoded protein is CASSHIGTKPGEQFF.

The rearrangement uses TRBV27 and TRBJ1-3, with D perhaps TRBD1 (6 bases). Trimming stripped 2 bases from V and 0 bases from J, with 8 bases between. The CDR3 totals 15 residues. Germline CDR1 reads MNHEY; CDR2 reads SMNVEV (reference sequence). The CDR3 nucleotides are TGTGCCAGCAGTTTAAGGGGGAGCTCTGGAAACACCATATATTTT. Protein sequence: CASSLRGSSGNTIYF.

The chain joins TRBV28 to TRBJ2-2, with TRBD2 as a possible D gene (5 bases). CDR1 is MDHEN, CDR2 SYDVKM, per germline. Trimming cost V 5 bases and J 1 base, with 32 bases left between them. The CDR3 has 22 amino acids. DNA for the CDR3: TGTGCCAGCAGTCCTGCCGGCCAATGGGCTAGCAGCCAGGAAGTGAACACCGGGGAGCTGTTTTTT. Its translation: CASSPAGQWASSQEVNTGELFF.

This rearrangement joins TRBV7-2 to TRBJ1-4; weak D call: TRBD1 (6 bases). CDR3 length equals 14 residues. Trimming took 5 bases from V and 6 from J, leaving 13 bases between them. The germline gives CDR1 SGHTA, CDR2 FQGNSA. CDR3 sequence (DNA): TGTGCCAGCAGCCGGTGGGGGGCCGATGAAAAACTGTTTTTT. Encoded protein: CASSRWGADEKLFF. Full variable domain (rest looked up from reference TRBV7-2 and TRBJ1-4): GAGVSQSPSNKVTEKGKDVELRCDPISGHTALYWYRQSLGQGLEFLIYFQGNSAPDKSGLPSDRFSAERTGGSVSTLTIQRTQQEDSAVYLCASSRWGADEKLFFGSGTQLSVL.

This rearrangement joins TRBV30 to TRBJ1-1; D call uncertain. Between the trimmed V and J ends, which lost 5 bases and 0 bases, there was a span of 10 bases. CDR3 length: 13 amino acids. In germline, CDR1 is GTSNPN, CDR2 SVGIG (reference sequence). In DNA form, the CDR3 reads TGTGCCTGGGATACCAGGATGAACACTGAAGCTTTCTTT. It encodes CAWDTRMNTEAFF.

The V and J genes are TRBV7-6 and TRBJ2-7; D is uncertain. Germline assignment: CDR1 SGHVS and CDR2 FNYEAQ. V was clipped by 4 bases and J by 2 bases, with 12 bases between them. This CDR3 is built from 14 residues. CDR3 protein: CASSSRIGPYEQYF. The CDR3 coding sequence is TGTGCCAGCAGCTCCCGAATAGGGCCCTACGAGCAGTACTTC.

The CDR3 sequence is CASSLGGLQPQHF. Written as DNA, the CDR3 is TGTGCCAGCAGCTTAGGAGGTTTGCAGCCCCAGCATTTT. V and J are TRBV11-2 and TRBJ1-5; no clear D. CDR3 length equals 13 residues. Germline V gives CDR1 SGHAT, CDR2 FQNNGV. V lost 1 base and J lost 7, with 8 bases in between.

The chain combines TRBV25-1 with TRBJ2-4; D gene unclear. The V and J ends lost 3 bases and 11 bases respectively, with 8 bases between them. The length of the CDR3 is 11 residues. Per the germline V gene, CDR1 is MGHDK and CDR2 is SYGVNS. As DNA, the CDR3 is TGTGCCAGCAGTGAGCAGTCCGTTCAGTACTTC. This sequence encodes CASSEQSVQYF.

The V call is TRBV30, the J call TRBJ1-4; 8 bases fit TRBD1. The CDR3 sequence is 14 residues long. Per the germline V gene, CDR1 is GTSNPN and CDR2 is SVGIG (reference sequence). J gave up 8 bases and V 3 bases, and 8 bases lay outside the gene matches. The CDR3 protein is CAWSLGQGAEKLFF. The CDR3 DNA reads TGTGCCTGGAGCCTCGGACAGGGCGCAGAAAAACTGTTTTTT.

V and J are TRBV15 and TRBJ1-3; 8 positions agree with TRBD1. Germline V gene data show CDR1 as LNHNV and CDR2 as YYDKDF (reference sequence). The CDR3 length is 16 residues. J lost 1 base, V lost 5 bases, and 7 bases had no gene match. CDR3 nucleotides: TGTGCCACCAGCTCTCCGGACAGGGAGTCTGGAAACACCATATATTTT. This translates into CATSSPDRESGNTIYF.

This rearrangement joins TRBV6-5 to TRBJ1-1; no clear D. The germline CDR1 and CDR2 sequences are MNHEY and SVGAGI. The CDR3 is 13 residues long. Trimming stripped 4 bases from V and 2 bases from J, with 8 bases between. The CDR3 DNA reads as TGTGCCAGCAGTTTCTCGGGAAACACTGAAGCTTTCTTT. Its translation is CASSFSGNTEAFF.

The rearrangement links TRBV5-1 to TRBJ2-2, with 8 bases that match TRBD1. Germline V gene lookup returns CDR1 SGHRS and CDR2 YFSETQ. V lost 4 bases, J lost 5 bases, and 7 bases stayed unmatched. The CDR3 loop spans 15 amino acids. The CDR3 loop is CASSDRTGRTGELFF. The CDR3 DNA reads as TGCGCCAGCAGCGACAGGACAGGGAGGACCGGGGAGCTGTTTTTT.

This clone was picked up one time. The chain combines TRBV6-2 or TRBV6-3 with TRBJ2-7, with TRBD1 as a possible D gene (5 bases). Germline V CDR1 and CDR2: MNHEY, SVGEGT. This CDR3 is 13 amino acids long. V was cut by 4 bases and J by 2 bases, with 9 bases left in between. The CDR3 region has the DNA TGTGCCAGCAGTTGGGGCAGCACCTACGAGCAGTACTTC. Amino acid sequence: CASSWGSTYEQYF.

This chain links TRBV3-1 (or the pseudogene TRBV3-2) with TRBJ2-7; tentatively, D is TRBD2 (6 bases). V was cut by 2 bases and J by 7 bases, with 15 bases left in between. Germline V gene lookup returns CDR1 LGHDT and CDR2 YNNKEL (reference sequence). The CDR3 has 14 residues. The CDR3 DNA reads as TGTGCCAGCAGCCAACTAGCGACGTCGGGGGAGCAGTACTTC. Translation gives CASSQLATSGEQYF.

This rearrangement joins TRBV25-1 to TRBJ1-4, with D unresolved. The CDR3 runs to 15 residues. Trimming removed 3 bases from V and 0 bases from J, with 8 bases in between. Germline V gene lookup returns CDR1 MGHDK and CDR2 SYGVNS. CDR3 protein: CASSDTAATNEKLFF. The CDR3 DNA is TGTGCCAGCAGTGATACAGCTGCAACTAATGAAAAACTGTTTTTT.

The rearrangement uses TRBV6-2 or TRBV6-3 and TRBJ1-5, with no clear D. V shed 2 bases and J shed 3 bases, with 8 bases lying between them. Germline assignment: CDR1 MNHEY and CDR2 SVGEGT. This CDR3 comprises 14 residues. DNA for the CDR3: TGTGCCAGCAGTTACCCGGCCATCAATCAGCCCCAGCATTTT. It translates to CASSYPAINQPQHF.

The V call is TRBV5-6, the J call TRBJ2-3; 9 bases are shared with TRBD2. With 4 bases clipped from V and 2 bases from J, the junction kept 5 bases outside the gene matches. The CDR3 contains 15 residues. From germline, CDR1 is SGHDT and CDR2 YYEEEE. CDR3 nucleotides: TGTGCCAGCAGCCCTAGCGGGACGGCCACAGATACGCAGTATTTT. Translated, it gives CASSPSGTATDTQYF.

This chain joins TRBV28 and TRBJ1-5, with 8 positions matching TRBD1. In germline, CDR1 is MDHEN, CDR2 SYDVKM. Losses at the gene ends were 11 bases for V and 6 bases for J; bases not matched to a gene: 9. The CDR3 runs to 13 residues. The chain's CDR3 is CALGQGGSQPQHF. The CDR3 DNA follows: TGTGCCTTAGGACAGGGAGGGTCTCAGCCCCAGCATTTT.

The genes are TRBV10-3 and TRBJ2-6; D call uncertain. Germline V gives CDR1 ENHRY, CDR2 SYGVKD. This CDR3 has 16 residues. The V end was cut by 0 bases, the J end by 0 bases, with 6 bases between. DNA for the CDR3: TGTGCCATCAGTGAGTCCGGCAACTCTGGGGCCAACGTCCTGACTTTC. Protein: CAISESGNSGANVLTF.

The rearrangement uses TRBV28 and TRBJ1-3, with a tentative D call TRBD1 (6 bases). Germline V lookup: CDR1 MDHEN, CDR2 SYDVKM. The CDR3 has 14 residues. CDR3 amino acids: CAGGGGYSGNTIYF. In nucleotides, the CDR3 is TGTGCAGGGGGAGGGGGGTACTCTGGAAACACCATATATTTT.

The chain recombines TRBV3-1 (or the pseudogene TRBV3-2) with TRBJ2-3, with 13 nucleotides matching TRBD2. This CDR3 has 18 amino acids. Germline V gene lookup returns CDR1 LGHDT and CDR2 YNNKEL (reference sequence). Trimming cost V 1 base and J 5 bases; bases outside gene matches: 9. The CDR3 bases are TGTGCCAGCAGCCAAGGGACCACTAGCGGGAGGGCCGTAGATACGCAGTATTTT. Its protein is CASSQGTTSGRAVDTQYF.

This chain links TRBV4-2 with TRBJ2-7; 12 nucleotides agree with TRBD2. V gave up 2 bases and J gave up 3 bases; unmatched junction bases: 8. There are 17 residues in the CDR3. The germline V gene encodes CDR1 LGHNA and CDR2 YNFKEQ. CDR3 sequence (DNA): TGTGCCAGCAGCCAACTCCTAGCGGGAGGGCCCAGCTACGAGCAGTACTTC. This encodes CASSQLLAGGPSYEQYF.

The chain uses TRBV5-4 and TRBJ2-1; 11 bases are a match to TRBD2. The CDR3 is 16 amino acids. The ends lost 4 bases at V and 7 bases at J; junction bases unmatched: 10. CDR1 and CDR2 (germline): SGHNT, YYREEE (reference sequence). CDR3 coding DNA: TGTGCCAGCAGCACACAACTAGCGGGAGTGGCAAATGAGCAGTTCTTC. Translation: CASSTQLAGVANEQFF.

V gene TRBV19 combines with J gene TRBJ1-4; D gene unclear. CDR1 and CDR2 from the germline V gene are LNHDA and SQIVND (reference sequence). The V gene lost 6 bases and the J gene lost 6 bases, with 5 bases spanning the gap. The CDR3 contains 11 residues. DNA of the CDR3: TGTGCCAGTAGCCATTATGAAAAACTGTTTTTT. Translated: CASSHYEKLFF.

The J gene is TRBJ2-5, the V gene TRBV19; tentatively, D is TRBD1 (8 bases). In germline, CDR1 is LNHDA, CDR2 SQIVND (reference sequence). The CDR3 extends over 15 amino acids. V shed 5 bases and J shed 6 bases, with 19 bases lying between them. CDR3 nucleotide sequence: TGTGCCAGTAGTGACAGGGGAGGGCCAGGAAAGACCCAGTACTTC. Its protein is CASSDRGGPGKTQYF. Combining the CDR3 with reference TRBV19 and TRBJ2-5 gives the whole variable domain DGGITQSPKYLFRKEGQNVTLSCEQNLNHDAMYWYRQDPGQGLRLIYYSQIVNDFQKGDIAEGYSVSREKKESFPLTVTSAQKNPTAFYLCASSDRGGPGKTQYFGPGTRLLVL.

V and J are TRBV3-1 (or the pseudogene TRBV3-2) and TRBJ2-1; D is possibly TRBD2 (6 bases). V lost 4 bases and J lost 2, with 9 bases in between. Germline V gene lookup returns CDR1 LGHDT and CDR2 YNNKEL (reference sequence). This CDR3 has 14 amino acids. CDR3 in amino acids: CASSPGLPYNEQFF. In DNA, the CDR3 is TGTGCCAGCAGCCCGGGACTCCCCTACAATGAGCAGTTCTTC.